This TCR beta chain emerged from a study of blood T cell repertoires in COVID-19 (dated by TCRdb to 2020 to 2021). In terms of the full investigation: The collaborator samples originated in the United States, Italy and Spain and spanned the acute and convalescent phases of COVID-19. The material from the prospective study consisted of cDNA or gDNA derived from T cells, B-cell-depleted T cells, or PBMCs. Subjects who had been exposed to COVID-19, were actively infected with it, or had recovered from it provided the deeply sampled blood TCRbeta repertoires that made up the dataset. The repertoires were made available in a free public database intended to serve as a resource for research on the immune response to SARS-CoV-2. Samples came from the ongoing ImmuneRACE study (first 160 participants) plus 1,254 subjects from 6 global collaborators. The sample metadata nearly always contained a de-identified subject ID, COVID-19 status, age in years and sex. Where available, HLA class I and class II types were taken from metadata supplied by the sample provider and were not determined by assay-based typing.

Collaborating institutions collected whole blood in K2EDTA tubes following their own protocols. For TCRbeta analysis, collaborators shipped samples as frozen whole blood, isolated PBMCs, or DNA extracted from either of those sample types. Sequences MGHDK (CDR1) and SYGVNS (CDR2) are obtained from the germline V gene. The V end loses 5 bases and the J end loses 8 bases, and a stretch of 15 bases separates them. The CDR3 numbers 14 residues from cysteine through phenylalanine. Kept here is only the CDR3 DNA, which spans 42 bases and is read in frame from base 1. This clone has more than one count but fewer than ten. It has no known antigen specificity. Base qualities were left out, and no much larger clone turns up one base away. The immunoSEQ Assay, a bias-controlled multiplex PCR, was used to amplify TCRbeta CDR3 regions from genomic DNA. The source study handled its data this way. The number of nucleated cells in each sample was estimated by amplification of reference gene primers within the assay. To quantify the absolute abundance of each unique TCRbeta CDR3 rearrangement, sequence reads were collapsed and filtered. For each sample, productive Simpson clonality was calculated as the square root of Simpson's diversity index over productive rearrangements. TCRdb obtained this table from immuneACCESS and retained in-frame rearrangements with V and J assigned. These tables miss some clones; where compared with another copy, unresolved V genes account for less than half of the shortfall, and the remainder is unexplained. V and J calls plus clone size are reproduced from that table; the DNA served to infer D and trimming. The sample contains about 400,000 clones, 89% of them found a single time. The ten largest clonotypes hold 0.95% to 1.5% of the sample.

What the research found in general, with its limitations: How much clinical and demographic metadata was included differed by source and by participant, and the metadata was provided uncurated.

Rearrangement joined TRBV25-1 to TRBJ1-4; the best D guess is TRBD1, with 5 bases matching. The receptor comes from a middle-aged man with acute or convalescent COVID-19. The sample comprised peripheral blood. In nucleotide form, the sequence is TGTGCCAGCAGTCAGGAACAGGCGGGGGAAAAACTGTTTTTT. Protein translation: CASSQEQAGEKLFF.